Below are 32 T cell receptor beta chains sequenced from a single sample in a study of cytomegalovirus exposure and HLA in healthy donors. PCR primers comprised 60 Vbeta and 13 Jbeta primers. TCRdb's copy holds only in-frame clones and misses some; the assay was immunoSEQ multiplex PCR. Its clone listing holds roughly 80,000 clones. Sequencing was done on a sample of PBMCs. All receptors derive from a girl aged 5-17 years in good health and CMV-seropositive.

The chain combines TRBV28 with TRBJ1-5, with D possibly being TRBD1 (5 bases). Trimming took off 6 bases at V and 0 bases at J, with 12 bases between the two ends. This CDR3 has 15 residues. Germline V CDR1 and CDR2: MDHEN, SYDVKM. CDR3 bases: TGTGCCAGCAGCAGTCAGGGTACTAGCAATCAGCCCCAGCATTTT. This gives the protein CASSSQGTSNQPQHF.

V is TRBV6-5 and J is TRBJ1-3, with D maybe TRBD1 (6 bases). The CDR3 extends over 15 amino acids. Germline assignment: CDR1 MNHEY and CDR2 SVGAGI. V was shortened by 5 bases and J by 0 bases, with 11 bases between the two germline ends. The CDR3 spells CASSPQGSSGNTIYF. CDR3 coding DNA: TGTGCCAGCAGTCCTCAGGGGAGCTCTGGAAACACCATATATTTT.

The V and J genes are TRBV19 and TRBJ1-1, with TRBD1 as a possible D gene (6 bases). V was shortened by 3 bases and J by 7 bases, with 12 bases between the two germline ends. The CDR3 covers 13 residues. Germline-derived CDR1 and CDR2 are LNHDA and SQIVND (reference sequence). The CDR3 loop reads CASSMGQGIEAFF. The CDR3 DNA reads as TGTGCCAGTAGTATGGGGCAGGGGATTGAAGCTTTCTTT.

V gene TRBV6-5 combines with J gene TRBJ1-5, with D uncertain. The CDR3 contains 14 residues. The V gene's germline CDR1 is MNHEY and CDR2 SVGAGI. V shed 2 bases and J shed 5 bases, with 10 bases lying between them. CDR3 amino acids: CASSYRRLDQPQHF. CDR3 sequence (DNA): TGTGCCAGCAGTTACCGTCGACTGGATCAGCCCCAGCATTTT.

The CDR3 bases are TGTGCCAGCAGGGAAGACAGACAGGGTTTTAGTACTGAAGCTTTCTTT. It codes for CASREDRQGFSTEAFF. The rearrangement joins TRBV28 to TRBJ1-1, with 7 nucleotides matching TRBD1. This CDR3 region has 16 residues. The V gene's germline CDR1 is MDHEN and CDR2 SYDVKM. V lost 6 bases to trimming and J lost 5 bases; unmatched junction nucleotides: 15.

V is TRBV14 and J is TRBJ2-5, with D maybe TRBD2 (5 bases). The germline V gene has CDR1 SGHDN and CDR2 FVKESK. V lost 4 bases and J lost 5, with 14 bases in between. This CDR3 is built from 14 residues. The CDR3 DNA reads TGTGCCAGCAGCCCGGTCCGAACGGGGGAGACCCAGTACTTC. Its protein is CASSPVRTGETQYF. The variable domain in full, completed from reference TRBV14 and TRBJ2-5, reads EAGVTQFPSHSVIEKGQTVTLRCDPISGHDNLYWYRRVMGKEIKFLLHFVKESKQDESGMPNNRFLAERTGGTYSTLKVQPAELEDSGVYFCASSPVRTGETQYFGPGTRLLVL.

The chain couples TRBV29-1 to TRBJ2-1; D unclear. The germline V and J ends were trimmed by 4 bases and 5 bases, with 6 bases remaining between them. The V gene's germline CDR1 is SQVTM and CDR2 ANQGSEA. The CDR3 extends over 11 amino acids. CDR3 sequence reads: CSVVSDNEQFF. For the CDR3, the DNA is TGCAGCGTTGTGAGCGACAATGAGCAGTTCTTC.

The chain recombines TRBV14 with TRBJ1-3, with D possibly matching TRBD1 (6 bases). The CDR3 length is 15 residues. In germline, CDR1 is SGHDN, CDR2 FVKESK. Trimming removed 4 bases at V and 0 bases at J, with 10 bases between. The CDR3 spells CASSRRTASGNTIYF. The CDR3 coding sequence is TGTGCCAGCAGCCGGCGGACAGCCTCTGGAAACACCATATATTTT.

V gene TRBV11-2 combines with J gene TRBJ2-2, with a weak D call TRBD2 (5 bases). The CDR3 is 14 amino acids. Germline CDR1 is SGHAT and CDR2 is FQNNGV. The ends were cut back, 4 bases at V and 2 bases at J, with 8 bases in the middle. CDR3 amino acids: CASSSGGNTGELFF. The DNA of the CDR3 is TGTGCCAGCAGCTCTGGAGGAAACACCGGGGAGCTGTTTTTT.

The chain recombines TRBV5-1 with TRBJ1-1, with 10 bases fitting TRBD1. The junction had 4 bases not matched to a gene; V was cut back by 4 bases and J by 10 bases. The germline CDR1 and CDR2 sequences are SGHRS and YFSETQ. CDR3 size: 12 residues. CDR3 amino acids: CASSEDRGRAFF. In DNA, the CDR3 is TGCGCCAGCAGCGAAGACAGGGGGCGAGCTTTCTTT.

The chain combines TRBV30 with TRBJ1-1; TRBD1 matches 8 bases. Germline CDR1 is GTSNPN and CDR2 is SVGIG (reference sequence). The CDR3 is 14 amino acids. V dropped 6 bases and J dropped 6; count of bases not matched to a gene: 12. The CDR3 DNA is TGTGCCTGTGACAGACAGGGGCCCATCGCTGAAGCTTTCTTT. The encoded protein is CACDRQGPIAEAFF. The complete variable domain, with remaining parts taken from reference TRBV30 and TRBJ1-1, reads SQTIHQWPATLVQPVGSPLSLECTVEGTSNPNLYWYRQAAGRGLQLLFYSVGIGQISSEVPQNLSASRPQDRQFILSSKKLLLSDSGFYLCACDRQGPIAEAFFGQGTRLTVV.

This chain joins TRBV9 and TRBJ2-5; 7 positions agree with TRBD1. Germline V gives CDR1 SGDLS, CDR2 YYNGEE. The CDR3 spans 16 residues. With 6 bases clipped from V and 5 bases from J, the junction kept 16 bases outside the gene matches. The CDR3 nucleotides read TGTGCCAGCACCCCCACCCCCGGACAGGCGTACGAGACCCAGTACTTC. It yields the protein CASTPTPGQAYETQYF.

The chain uses TRBV13 and TRBJ2-1; TRBD1 aligns across 10 bases. There are 15 residues in the CDR3. Trimming took 4 bases from V and 3 from J; bases not matched to a gene: 3. Germline lookup yields CDR1 PRHDT and CDR2 FYEKMQ (reference sequence). CDR3 coding DNA: TGTGCCAGCAGCTACGGGACAGGGGACTACAATGAGCAGTTCTTC. This sequence encodes CASSYGTGDYNEQFF.

The chain combines TRBV4-3 with TRBJ2-1; 8 positions agree with TRBD2. The V gene's germline CDR1 is LGHNA and CDR2 YSLEER. The junction had 9 bases not matched to a gene; V was cut back by 2 bases and J by 0 bases. The CDR3 extends over 18 amino acids. For the CDR3, the DNA is TGCGCCAGCAGCCAATCCCCGAGTCGGGGGGGCTCCTACAATGAGCAGTTCTTC. It specifies CASSQSPSRGGSYNEQFF.

The rearrangement links TRBV5-4 to TRBJ2-1; D is undetermined. Trimming took 0 bases from V and 0 from J, leaving 7 bases between them. The CDR3 extends over 15 amino acids. Looked up from germline, CDR1 is SGHNT and CDR2 is YYREEE (reference sequence). In DNA, the CDR3 is TGTGCCAGCAGCTTGGGGGCGTACTCCTACAATGAGCAGTTCTTC. As protein: CASSLGAYSYNEQFF.

The chain carries TRBV27 and TRBJ2-1; 7 bases agree with TRBD2. V lost 4 bases to trimming and J lost 15 bases; unmatched junction nucleotides: 6. The CDR3 runs to 11 residues. Germline CDR1 is MNHEY and CDR2 is SMNVEV (reference sequence). For the CDR3, the DNA is TGTGCCAGCAGTTCGGCGGGGGACTTGTTCTTC. Its translation is CASSSAGDLFF.

The J gene is TRBJ2-7, the V gene TRBV4-2; TRBD1 is a possible D gene (6 bases). Germline V lookup: CDR1 LGHNA, CDR2 YNFKEQ. The CDR3 has 15 amino acids. V lost 3 bases and J lost 2, with 14 bases in between. CDR3 sequence reads: CASSQGHATTYEQYF. CDR3 DNA: TGTGCCAGCAGCCAGGGACACGCAACAACCTACGAGCAGTACTTC.

The chain is built from TRBV7-2 and TRBJ2-1, with D perhaps matching TRBD1 (7 bases). V lost 5 bases, J lost 7 bases, and 15 bases lay in between. The CDR3 contains 14 residues. Germline V gene sequence: CDR1 SGHTA, CDR2 FQGNSA. The CDR3 DNA sequence: TGTGCCAGCAGCCCGTGGACAGGAGGGAATGAGCAGTTCTTC. Protein: CASSPWTGGNEQFF.

The chain links TRBV9 to TRBJ2-7; 8 bases map to TRBD1. The CDR3 covers 15 residues. The ends lost 0 bases at V and 6 bases at J; junction bases unmatched: 8. The germline V gene encodes CDR1 SGDLS and CDR2 YYNGEE. The CDR3 region has the DNA TGTGCCAGCAGCGTAGACGACAGGGGTGGGATCGAGCAGTACTTC. As protein: CASSVDDRGGIEQYF.

This chain connects TRBV30 to TRBJ2-2, with 11 nucleotides matching TRBD2. CDR3 length: 16 residues. Germline V gene lookup returns CDR1 GTSNPN and CDR2 SVGIG (reference sequence). J gave up 4 bases and V 0 bases, and 4 bases lay outside the gene matches. Here the CDR3 DNA reads TGTGCCTGGAGTGTAACTAGCGGGGGATCCACCGGGGAGCTGTTTTTT. Its protein is CAWSVTSGGSTGELFF.

On this clone: One junction end does not reproduce the germline sequence, and a read error may be involved. The CDR3: CASSDPDSSSDNEQFF. The CDR3 DNA is TGTGCCAGCAGTGACCCGGACAGCAGCTCCGACAATGAGCAGTTCTTC. The chain has TRBV25-1 and TRBJ2-1; D may be TRBD1 (6 bases). This CDR3 is built from 16 residues. The germline CDR1 and CDR2 sequences are MGHDK and SYGVNS.

The chain has TRBV5-6 and TRBJ1-1, with D hard to call. Germline loops: CDR1 SGHDT, CDR2 YYEEEE. The CDR3 length is 13 residues. Trimming pared 4 bases from V and 10 bases from J, leaving 17 bases between. As DNA, the CDR3 is TGTGCCAGCAGCCTAGACCGCCGGCGTAGAGCTTTCTTT. It encodes CASSLDRRRRAFF.

The chain is built from TRBV4-1 and TRBJ2-2, with TRBD2 as a possible D gene (5 bases). V was pared by 4 bases and J by 0 bases, with 12 bases between. The CDR3 loop spans 16 amino acids. Germline loops: CDR1 MGHRA, CDR2 YSYEKL. CDR3 in DNA: TGCGCCAGCAGCCTTAGAGCGGAAGCGAACACCGGGGAGCTGTTTTTT. Residues: CASSLRAEANTGELFF.

The chain uses TRBV7-2 and TRBJ2-5, with 12 bases identical to TRBD2. CDR3 length equals 15 residues. V lost 3 bases to trimming and J lost 5 bases; unmatched junction nucleotides: 4. Germline V gene sequence: CDR1 SGHTA, CDR2 FQGNSA. CDR3 sequence (DNA): TGTGCCAGCAGCTTCCTAGCGGGGGGGCAGGAGACCCAGTACTTC. As protein: CASSFLAGGQETQYF. Combining the CDR3 with reference TRBV7-2 and TRBJ2-5 gives the whole variable domain GAGVSQSPSNKVTEKGKDVELRCDPISGHTALYWYRQSLGQGLEFLIYFQGNSAPDKSGLPSDRFSAERTGGSVSTLTIQRTQQEDSAVYLCASSFLAGGQETQYFGPGTRLLVL.

The genes are TRBV6-6 and TRBJ1-1; 7 bases align to TRBD1. Germline V gene data show CDR1 as MNHNY and CDR2 as SVGAGI (reference sequence). The junction had 4 bases not matched to a gene; V was cut back by 5 bases and J by 7 bases. The CDR3 has 12 residues. CDR3 amino acids: CASSHRDSEAFF. The CDR3 DNA is TGTGCCAGCAGTCACCGGGACAGTGAAGCTTTCTTT.

The J gene is TRBJ2-3, the V gene TRBV9; D is undetermined. V lost 1 base, J lost 5 bases, and 2 bases lay in between. The length of the CDR3 is 11 residues. Looked up from germline, CDR1 is SGDLS and CDR2 is YYNGEE. CDR3 sequence (DNA): TGTGCCAGCAGCGTACAAGATACGCAGTATTTT. Its translation is CASSVQDTQYF.

The chain couples TRBV19 to TRBJ2-3, with D possibly matching TRBD1 (6 bases). Germline V gene data show CDR1 as LNHDA and CDR2 as SQIVND (reference sequence). The CDR3 is made up of 10 amino acids. Here the CDR3 reads CGTGTDTQYF. In nucleotides, the CDR3 is TGTGGGACAGGCACAGATACGCAGTATTTT.

The J gene is TRBJ1-3, the V gene TRBV5-1; 8 bases map to TRBD1. Unmatched junction bases numbered 9, after V lost 4 bases and J lost 0 bases. CDR1 and CDR2 (germline): SGHRS, YFSETQ. CDR3 length: 17 residues. CDR3 bases: TGCGCCAGCAGCCCGGGGACAGGAGTTCTCTCTGGAAACACCATATATTTT. This encodes CASSPGTGVLSGNTIYF.

This rearrangement joins TRBV4-3 to TRBJ2-3; D unresolved. The germline V and J ends were trimmed by 2 bases and 1 base, with 10 bases remaining between them. From germline, CDR1 is LGHNA and CDR2 YSLEER. The CDR3 has 15 residues. CDR3 residues: CASSQTPSGTDTQYF. The DNA of the CDR3 is TGCGCCAGCAGCCAAACTCCGAGTGGCACAGATACGCAGTATTTT.

The genes are TRBV5-5 and TRBJ2-5; 7 bases agree with TRBD1. In germline, CDR1 is SGHKS, CDR2 YYEKEE (reference sequence). V lost 4 bases and J lost 1; bases outside the gene matches: 4. The CDR3 runs to 14 residues. The CDR3 bases are TGTGCCAGCAGCCCAGGGGACAGCCAAGAGACCCAGTACTTC. It specifies CASSPGDSQETQYF. Filled out from reference TRBV5-5 and TRBJ2-5, the complete variable domain reads DAGVTQSPTHLIKTRGQQVTLRCSPISGHKSVSWYQQVLGQGPQFIFQYYEKEERGRGNFPDRFSARQFPNYSSELNVNALLLGDSALYLCASSPGDSQETQYFGPGTRLLVL.

V and J are TRBV11-2 and TRBJ2-7; 15 bases agree with TRBD2. The CDR3 spans 15 residues. The germline CDR1 and CDR2 sequences are SGHAT and FQNNGV. J gave up 4 bases and V 4 bases, and 2 bases lay outside the gene matches. The chain's CDR3 is CASSSGTSGGYEQYF. DNA of the CDR3: TGTGCCAGCAGCTCTGGGACTAGCGGGGGGTACGAGCAGTACTTC.

The chain links TRBV5-1 to TRBJ2-2, with D uncertain. Germline CDR1 reads SGHRS; CDR2 reads YFSETQ. Trimming stripped 1 base from V and 8 bases from J, with 6 bases between. The CDR3 has 12 amino acids. CDR3 in amino acids: CASSLKTGELFF. The CDR3 region has the DNA TGCGCCAGCAGCTTGAAAACAGGGGAGCTGTTTTTT.